This passage covers 20 T cell receptor beta chains from one sample sequenced in a study of CD8 T cells in ankylosing spondylitis. A single record per CDR3 protein comes from TCRdb applying MiXCR to the 5' RACE reads. The data show hundreds of thousands of distinct CDR3 sequences, about 10% seen once. These receptors are not linked to any known antigen. The study, taken as a whole, reports: Blood of patients with ankylosing spondylitis appeared to be characterized by a TCR beta motif of several highly homologous variants.

The sequencing sample was made of blood, either unsorted or a sorted T cell fraction (not recorded which). The receptors originated from a male donor with ankylosing spondylitis.

Many counts were recorded for this clonotype. The rearrangement uses TRBV7-2 and TRBJ1-5; D unresolved. The CDR3 contains 14 residues. Germline V CDR1 and CDR2: SGHTA, FQGNSA. Trimming stripped 2 bases from V and 2 bases from J, with 7 bases between. CDR3 region: CASSLQPGNQPQHF. CDR3 nucleotides: TGTGCCAGCAGCTTACAGCCTGGCAATCAGCCCCAGCATTTT. The entire variable domain, with the rest obtained from reference TRBV7-2 and TRBJ1-5, is as follows: GAGVSQSPSNKVTEKGKDVELRCDPISGHTALYWYRQSLGQGLEFLIYFQGNSAPDKSGLPSDRFSAERTGGSVSTLTIQRTQQEDSAVYLCASSLQPGNQPQHFGDGTRLSIL.

CDR3 residues: CSAASGGGSYNEQFF. The CDR3 DNA is TGCAGTGCTGCCTCTGGGGGGGGGTCCTACAATGAGCAGTTCTTC. The chain couples TRBV20-1 to TRBJ2-1; 7 nucleotides match TRBD2. Trimming cost V 5 bases and J 1 base; bases outside gene matches: 8. The CDR3 spans 15 residues. Germline CDR1 and CDR2: DFQATT and SNEGSKA (reference sequence).

This clonotype was observed many times. For the CDR3, the DNA is TGTGCCAGCAGCCAAACCCAGGGCAGCTACACCTTC. Amino acids: CASSQTQGSYTF. This sequence joins TRBV4-2 and TRBJ1-2, with D tentatively TRBD1 (5 bases). Deletions cut 2 bases from V and 9 bases from J, with 10 bases between. CDR1 is LGHNA and CDR2 is YNFKEQ in the germline V gene. There are 12 residues in the CDR3.

This clonotype appeared many times. The genes are TRBV20-1 and TRBJ2-5; D gene ambiguous. The CDR3 extends over 12 amino acids. The germline V gene has CDR1 DFQATT and CDR2 SNEGSKA (reference sequence). The V gene lost 2 bases and the J gene lost 2 bases, with 6 bases spanning the gap. Here the CDR3 DNA reads TGCAGTGCTAGATCGTTACAAGAGACCCAGTACTTC. Translated, it gives CSARSLQETQYF.

This chain uses TRBV6-2 or TRBV6-3 with TRBJ2-7; TRBD2 might be the D (5 bases). The CDR3 consists of 12 residues. Germline-derived CDR1 and CDR2 are MNHEY and SVGEGT. With 4 bases removed from V and 12 bases from J, the gap between germline ends came to 16 bases. CDR3 region: CASSWRTGRAYF. The CDR3 nucleotides are TGTGCCAGCAGTTGGAGGACCGGAAGGGCGTACTTC.

At least ten counts were recorded for this clonotype. The chain recombines TRBV4-2 with TRBJ2-7; the D is unclear. V was pared by 0 bases and J by 5 bases, with 5 bases between. The length of the CDR3 is 12 residues. Germline CDR1 and CDR2: LGHNA and YNFKEQ. The CDR3 spells CASSQDEDEQYF. The CDR3 DNA is TGTGCCAGCAGCCAAGATGAGGACGAGCAGTACTTC.

This clonotype was seen many times. This chain links TRBV20-1 with TRBJ2-3; D possibly uses TRBD1 or TRBD2 (5 bases each). V gave up 5 bases and J gave up 8 bases, with 17 bases separating them. The CDR3 is 13 residues long. Germline CDR1 is DFQATT and CDR2 is SNEGSKA (reference sequence). CDR3 nucleotide sequence: TGCAGTGCTGGGAGTCGGACGAGGGGTACGCAGTATTTT. Residues: CSAGSRTRGTQYF.

This clonotype was detected ten times or more. V gene TRBV7-2 combines with J gene TRBJ2-7, with TRBD1 matching 8 bases. Germline V lookup: CDR1 SGHTA, CDR2 FQGNSA. The CDR3 covers 12 residues. Unmatched junction bases numbered 4, after V lost 9 bases and J lost 3 bases. The CDR3 DNA reads as TGTGCCAGTGGGACAGGATACTACGAGCAGTACTTC. Translating gives CASGTGYYEQYF.

V usage is TRBV4-3 and J usage is TRBJ2-1; a possible D gene is TRBD2 (5 bases). The ends were cut back, 0 bases at V and 4 bases at J, with 13 bases in the middle. CDR1 is LGHNA and CDR2 is YSLEER in the germline V gene. This CDR3 is built from 16 residues. For the CDR3, the DNA is TGCGCCAGCAGCCAAGATCTAACAGCGGTATACAATGAGCAGTTCTTC. It codes for CASSQDLTAVYNEQFF.

This clonotype came up a few times. V gene TRBV5-1 combines with J gene TRBJ1-3; D not resolved. CDR3 length equals 15 residues. Looked up from germline, CDR1 is SGHRS and CDR2 is YFSETQ. Trimming took 2 bases from V and 0 from J, leaving 9 bases between them. The chain's CDR3 is CASSLLPASGNTIYF. The CDR3 DNA sequence: TGCGCCAGCAGCTTACTGCCAGCCTCTGGAAACACCATATATTTT.

This clonotype occurred many times. CDR3 nucleotides: TGTGCCAGTACCGGACCGCGGTACGAGCAGTACTTC. Its protein product is CASTGPRYEQYF. The chain joins TRBV12-3 or TRBV12-4 to TRBJ2-7; the D is unclear. The CDR3 is 12 amino acids. V lost 9 bases and J 4 bases, leaving 13 bases between the germline ends.

This clonotype was recorded a few times. The rearrangement uses TRBV4-3 and TRBJ1-2; the D gene is possibly TRBD1 (5 bases). V was clipped by 1 base and J by 4 bases, with 10 bases between them. The CDR3 is made up of 14 amino acids. Germline CDR1 reads LGHNA; CDR2 reads YSLEER. The CDR3 coding sequence is TGCGCCAGCAGCCAAGGGTACAGGTTCTATGGCTACACCTTC. Protein sequence: CASSQGYRFYGYTF.

This clonotype was seen repeatedly, ten times or more. The chain uses TRBV5-1 and TRBJ1-2; 7 nucleotides match TRBD1. The CDR3 length is 13 residues. Germline lookup yields CDR1 SGHRS and CDR2 YFSETQ. The V segment lost 3 bases and the J segment 6 bases; nucleotides outside the gene matches: 5. The CDR3 coding sequence is TGCGCCAGCAGCTCAGACAGGGTGGATGGCTACACCTTC. Translated, it gives CASSSDRVDGYTF.

The rearrangement joins TRBV7-2 to TRBJ2-1, with D tentatively TRBD2 (6 bases). CDR1 SGHTA and CDR2 FQGNSA come from the germline V gene. CDR3 length: 16 amino acids. Trimming took 5 bases from V and 0 from J, leaving 14 bases between them. CDR3 sequence reads: CASSPGRRRSYNEQFF. The CDR3 DNA reads TGTGCCAGCAGCCCTGGGAGGCGGCGCTCCTACAATGAGCAGTTCTTC.

This chain links TRBV20-1 with TRBJ2-1; D is perhaps TRBD1 (5 bases). CDR1 and CDR2 from the germline V gene are DFQATT and SNEGSKA (reference sequence). The CDR3 runs to 15 residues. Trimming left V 2 bases short and J 2 bases short, with 13 bases between. CDR3 DNA: TGCAGTGCTAGAAATTTTCAGGGTCCCTACAATGAGCAGTTCTTC. It specifies CSARNFQGPYNEQFF.

The genes are TRBV28 and TRBJ2-3, with 14 bases fitting TRBD2. V lost 6 bases, J lost 4 bases, and 9 bases stayed unmatched. In germline, CDR1 is MDHEN, CDR2 SYDVKM. This CDR3 comprises 17 residues. CDR3 loop: CASRKGGTSGRADTQYF. As DNA, the CDR3 is TGTGCCAGCAGGAAGGGGGGGACTAGCGGGAGAGCAGATACGCAGTATTTT.

The gene calls are TRBV12-3 or TRBV12-4 and TRBJ1-5; the D gene is possibly TRBD1 (5 bases). V lost 4 bases and J 3 bases, leaving 10 bases between the germline ends. The CDR3 is 14 residues long. This CDR3 is CASSWGSFNQPQHF. DNA of the CDR3: TGTGCCAGCAGTTGGGGGTCCTTCAATCAGCCCCAGCATTTT.

This clonotype was counted between two and nine times. Here the CDR3 DNA reads TGTGCCAGCAGCGATGGACAGGGGCGTTGGAATGAGCAGTTCTTC. Translating gives CASSDGQGRWNEQFF. The chain uses TRBV9 and TRBJ2-1; 9 nucleotides align to TRBD1. Germline V gene sequence: CDR1 SGDLS, CDR2 YYNGEE. CDR3 length: 15 amino acids. V trimming: 3 bases; J trimming: 7 bases; junction bases outside the gene matches: 8.

The chain uses TRBV7-2 and TRBJ2-5; the D gene is possibly TRBD1 (6 bases). The CDR3 is 15 residues long. CDR1 and CDR2 (germline): SGHTA, FQGNSA. The V end was cut by 6 bases, the J end by 2 bases, with 16 bases between. CDR3 protein: CASRRPGHKQETQYF. In DNA, the CDR3 is TGTGCCAGCAGACGGCCGGGACACAAACAAGAGACCCAGTACTTC.

This clonotype was recorded a few times. This chain connects TRBV6-1 to TRBJ1-6, with 7 bases fitting TRBD1. Germline trimming cut 7 bases from V and 9 bases from J; bases unmatched to any gene: 12. From germline, CDR1 is MNHNS and CDR2 SASEGT. The CDR3 length is 15 residues. The CDR3 reads CASTSDRLLGSPLHF. Here the CDR3 DNA reads TGTGCCAGCACCTCGGACAGGCTTTTGGGTTCACCCCTCCACTTT.